The 32 T cell receptor beta chains given below trace back to one sample, sequenced in a study of blood T cell repertoires in COVID-19. Sequencing used immunoSEQ multiplex PCR; TCRdb keeps in-frame clones, though not all of them. Among 99,000 or so clones, 80% to 90% were seen once, and the ten largest hold about 5%. The sequencing input was peripheral blood. The receptors here all came from a man aged 60-69 years with acute or convalescent COVID-19.

CDR3 loop: CASSQDQAGANVLTF. The CDR3 DNA is TGCGCCAGCAGTCAAGACCAGGCTGGGGCCAACGTCCTGACTTTC. The V gene is TRBV23-1, the J gene TRBJ2-6; D is uncertain. TRBV23-1 qualifies as an ORF whose function is uncertain. V was trimmed by 2 bases and J by 2 bases, leaving 7 bases between them. CDR3 length: 15 residues.

This clone was counted between two and nine times. The chain combines TRBV12-3 or TRBV12-4 with TRBJ2-5, with a weak D call TRBD1 (5 bases). This CDR3 has 13 residues. Trimming took 5 bases from V and 9 from J, leaving 16 bases between them. Here the CDR3 DNA reads TGTGCCAGCAGTCAACAGGACCTAAGGCCCCAGTACTTC. Residues: CASSQQDLRPQYF.

This chain's CDR3 is CASSHRTGSEAFF. The CDR3 DNA reads as TGTGCCAGCAGCCATAGGACAGGGTCGGAAGCTTTCTTT. The chain joins TRBV3-1 (or the pseudogene TRBV3-2) to TRBJ1-1; 8 nucleotides align to TRBD1. The CDR3 contains 13 residues. Germline V gives CDR1 LGHDT, CDR2 YNNKEL (reference sequence). V shed 3 bases and J 8 bases; nucleotides not matched to a gene: 5.

The rearrangement joins TRBV5-1 to TRBJ2-5; 8 bases agree with TRBD2. Per germline, CDR1 SGHRS and CDR2 YFSETQ. This CDR3 comprises 16 residues. The ends lost 1 base at V and 2 bases at J; junction bases unmatched: 7. CDR3: CASSLPSGGRQETQYF. CDR3 nucleotides: TGCGCCAGCAGCTTGCCCTCGGGAGGGCGTCAAGAGACCCAGTACTTC.

This clone was counted only a few times. The chain's CDR3 is CASSLATAGGFGYTF. As DNA, the CDR3 is TGTGCCAGCAGCTTAGCTACGGCAGGGGGCTTTGGCTACACCTTC. J is TRBJ1-2 and V is TRBV7-2; 8 nucleotides match TRBD1. The germline CDR1 and CDR2 sequences are SGHTA and FQGNSA. The CDR3 is 15 residues long. V lost 0 bases, J lost 7 bases, and 7 bases stayed unmatched.

This chain connects TRBV23-1 to TRBJ2-7, with 8 bases aligning to TRBD1. TRBV23-1 is an open reading frame whose function is uncertain. The CDR3 covers 17 residues. Germline trimming cut 1 base from V and 3 bases from J; bases unmatched to any gene: 11. The CDR3 loop is CASSQCNAGQVFYEQYF. CDR3 DNA: TGCGCCAGCAGTCAATGTAATGCGGGACAGGTGTTCTACGAGCAGTACTTC.

The gene calls are TRBV18 and TRBJ1-1; D remains ambiguous. Germline CDR1 is KGHSH and CDR2 is LQKENI. The CDR3 has 14 residues. Trimming shortened V by 2 bases and J by 1 base, and 8 bases separated the two germline ends. CDR3 coding DNA: TGTGCCAGCTCACCAATCAACGGGAACACTGAAGCTTTCTTT. Translation: CASSPINGNTEAFF.

For the CDR3, the DNA is TGTGCCTGGAGTAGACCTAGCGCGCCCTACGAGCAGTACTTC. It encodes CAWSRPSAPYEQYF. The genes are TRBV30 and TRBJ2-7; TRBD2 is a possible D gene (6 bases). The V gene's germline CDR1 is GTSNPN and CDR2 SVGIG (reference sequence). The V gene lost 2 bases and the J gene lost 2 bases, with 13 bases spanning the gap. The CDR3 loop spans 14 amino acids.

The rearrangement uses TRBV7-2 and TRBJ1-5, with 9 bases aligning to TRBD1. J gave up 2 bases and V 4 bases, and 3 bases lay outside the gene matches. The CDR3 sequence is 15 residues long. Germline V lookup: CDR1 SGHTA, CDR2 FQGNSA. CDR3 in amino acids: CASSSRTGGNQPQHF. The CDR3 region has the DNA TGTGCCAGCAGCTCCAGGACAGGGGGCAATCAGCCCCAGCATTTT.

This chain joins TRBV11-3 and TRBJ2-3; 11 nucleotides match TRBD2. Germline V gives CDR1 SGHNT, CDR2 YENEEA. The CDR3 loop spans 16 amino acids. The V and J ends lost 3 bases and 1 base, in that order; junction bases with no gene match: 3. CDR3 nucleotides: TGTGCCAGCAGCTTTGCGGGACTAGCGGGCACAGATACGCAGTATTTT. Its translation: CASSFAGLAGTDTQYF.

The genes are TRBV30 and TRBJ2-1, with 8 bases that match TRBD2. V trimming: 4 bases; J trimming: 4 bases; junction bases outside the gene matches: 12. Germline V gene sequence: CDR1 GTSNPN, CDR2 SVGIG (reference sequence). The CDR3 totals 16 residues. CDR3 sequence reads: CAWIGRTSRSYNEQFF. The DNA for the CDR3 is TGTGCCTGGATTGGACGGACTAGCAGATCATACAATGAGCAGTTCTTC.

The gene calls are TRBV24-1 and TRBJ2-3; 12 positions match TRBD2. Germline V gene sequence: CDR1 KGHDR, CDR2 SFDVKD. This CDR3 spans 16 amino acids. V trimming: 4 bases; J trimming: 2 bases; junction bases outside the gene matches: 3. CDR3 nucleotides: TGTGCCACCAGTGACCGGACTAGCGGGGCCACAGATACGCAGTATTTT. Amino acid sequence: CATSDRTSGATDTQYF.

This clone was counted only a few times. This chain connects TRBV5-1 to TRBJ1-6, with 7 bases that match TRBD1. Germline assignment: CDR1 SGHRS and CDR2 YFSETQ. This CDR3 has 15 residues. V lost 2 bases and J lost 5; bases outside the gene matches: 4. The CDR3 loop reads CASSFRTGHNSPLHF. The CDR3 DNA sequence: TGCGCCAGCAGCTTCAGGACAGGTCATAATTCACCCCTCCACTTT.

This clone has more than one count but fewer than ten. V usage is TRBV28 and J usage is TRBJ2-2, with 8 bases matching TRBD1. Looked up from germline, CDR1 is MDHEN and CDR2 is SYDVKM. CDR3 length: 15 residues. V was pared by 6 bases and J by 4 bases, with 7 bases of the junction left unmatched. CDR3: CASSPGGLGTGELFF. The CDR3, as DNA: TGTGCCAGCAGCCCAGGGGGCCTGGGCACCGGGGAGCTGTTTTTT. Filled out from reference TRBV28 and TRBJ2-2, the complete variable domain reads DVKVTQSSRYLVKRTGEKVFLECVQDMDHENMFWYRQDPGLGLRLIYFSYDVKMKEKGDIPEGYSVSREKKERFSLILESASTNQTSMYLCASSPGGLGTGELFFGEGSRLTVL.

This clone was seen a single time. The chain couples TRBV5-6 to TRBJ1-6, with D hard to call. V gave up 0 bases and J gave up 1 base, with 5 bases separating them. The germline V gene encodes CDR1 SGHDT and CDR2 YYEEEE. This CDR3 contains 15 residues. CDR3 sequence (DNA): TGTGCCAGCAGCTTGGGGCCATCCTATAATTCACCCCTCCACTTT. Protein sequence: CASSLGPSYNSPLHF.

This clone occurred once. CDR3 DNA sequence: TGCGCCAGCAGCTGGCAGGGGGCGGCAACTAATGAAAAACTGTTTTTT. This sequence encodes CASSWQGAATNEKLFF. This chain uses TRBV5-1 with TRBJ1-4, with 8 positions matching TRBD1. The CDR3 contains 16 residues. V shed 3 bases, J shed 0 bases, and the junction held 4 bases outside the gene matches. The germline gives CDR1 SGHRS, CDR2 YFSETQ.

The CDR3 loop is CSVMGQLRENIQYF. The CDR3 region has the DNA TGCAGCGTAATGGGACAACTCCGGGAAAACATTCAGTACTTC. V and J are TRBV29-1 and TRBJ2-4, with D tentatively TRBD1 (6 bases). V lost 6 bases to trimming and J lost 5 bases, with 17 bases between them. The germline gives CDR1 SQVTM, CDR2 ANQGSEA. CDR3 size: 14 residues.

V and J are TRBV3-1 (or the pseudogene TRBV3-2) and TRBJ2-5; a weak D match, TRBD2 (7 bases). The CDR3 covers 16 residues. Germline CDR1 reads LGHDT; CDR2 reads YNNKEL (reference sequence). The V end lost 5 bases, the J end lost 4 bases, and 20 bases lay between the germline ends. This chain's CDR3 is CASSDYGSRGAETQYF. In nucleotides, the CDR3 is TGTGCCAGCAGCGACTACGGGAGCCGGGGGGCAGAGACCCAGTACTTC.

This clone was recorded once. The chain combines TRBV12-2 with TRBJ2-2; the table's TRBD1 call for D was not verified on the DNA. TRBV12-2 has pseudogene status. The length of the CDR3 is 17 residues. This chain's CDR3 is CASRLPLTGFDTGELFF. DNA of the CDR3: TGTGCAAGTCGCTTACCTTTGACAGGGTTTGACACCGGGGAGCTGTTTTTT.

The rearrangement uses TRBV18 and TRBJ1-2; D uncertain. Trimming took 4 bases from V and 4 from J, leaving 7 bases between them. The CDR3 length is 12 residues. Germline V gives CDR1 KGHSH, CDR2 LQKENI. The CDR3: CASSLDTYGYTF. The CDR3 coding sequence is TGTGCCAGCTCACTTGACACCTATGGCTACACCTTC.

This chain joins TRBV4-1 and TRBJ2-3; possible D gene TRBD2, 5 bases. The CDR3 spans 18 residues. Germline CDR1 MGHRA, CDR2 YSYEKL. The germline V and J ends were trimmed by 1 base and 0 bases, with 17 bases remaining between them. The CDR3 here is CASSQAFAGLTSTDTQYF. The DNA of the CDR3 is TGCGCCAGCAGCCAAGCCTTTGCGGGCCTGACTAGCACAGATACGCAGTATTTT.

V gene TRBV7-9 combines with J gene TRBJ2-3; possible D gene TRBD2, 5 bases. V was pared by 5 bases and J by 3 bases, with 18 bases between. The CDR3 spans 16 residues. Germline-derived CDR1 and CDR2 are SEHNR and FQNEAQ (reference sequence). The CDR3 sequence is CASSLGPMRVTDTQYF. The CDR3, as DNA: TGTGCCAGCAGCCTAGGGCCTATGCGGGTAACAGATACGCAGTATTTT.

The V and J genes are TRBV11-2 and TRBJ2-1, with 8 bases that match TRBD1. The CDR3 consists of 18 residues. The germline V gene encodes CDR1 SGHAT and CDR2 FQNNGV. The V gene end was trimmed by 1 base and the J gene end by 3 bases; junction bases not matched to a gene: 11. CDR3 DNA: TGTGCCAGCAGCTTAGCTTTCTCCGGGACAGGCGTCTACAATGAGCAGTTCTTC. The encoded protein is CASSLAFSGTGVYNEQFF.

The CDR3 loop reads CATAPTGGDYEQYF. The CDR3 nucleotides read TGTGCCACAGCTCCTACAGGGGGCGACTACGAGCAGTACTTC. The chain recombines TRBV18 with TRBJ2-7, with TRBD1 matching 9 bases. Per the germline V gene, CDR1 is KGHSH and CDR2 is LQKENI. J lost 3 bases, V lost 10 bases, and 10 bases had no gene match. The CDR3 length is 14 residues.

The chain is built from TRBV24-1 and TRBJ1-2; unclear D gene. This CDR3 has 12 residues. The V end lost 4 bases, the J end lost 6 bases, and 8 bases lay between the germline ends. Per the germline V gene, CDR1 is KGHDR and CDR2 is SFDVKD. CDR3 loop: CATSERDDGYTF. The CDR3 nucleotides are TGTGCCACCAGTGAGAGGGATGATGGCTACACCTTC.

The chain carries TRBV19 and TRBJ2-5, with D possibly being TRBD1 (6 bases). This CDR3 region has 16 residues. CDR1 and CDR2 (germline): LNHDA, SQIVND (reference sequence). Deletions cut 4 bases from V and 5 bases from J, with 20 bases between. In DNA form, the CDR3 reads TGTGCCAGTAGTACCTTTGCGGGCAGGGGTCGGGAGACCCAGTACTTC. It specifies CASSTFAGRGRETQYF.

This clone was seen only a few times. The chain has TRBV7-9 and TRBJ1-1, with D possibly being TRBD1 (6 bases). This CDR3 comprises 16 residues. Germline-derived CDR1 and CDR2 are SEHNR and FQNEAQ (reference sequence). V lost 5 bases and J 3 bases, leaving 19 bases between the germline ends. CDR3 sequence reads: CASSLSRQAWDTEAFF. The CDR3 DNA reads TGTGCCAGCAGCCTCTCCCGACAGGCGTGGGACACTGAAGCTTTCTTT.

The rearrangement uses TRBV5-4 and TRBJ2-1; TRBD2 aligns across 13 bases. Trimming cost V 5 bases and J 1 base; bases outside gene matches: 12. Germline CDR1 SGHNT, CDR2 YYREEE (reference sequence). This CDR3 comprises 19 residues. The CDR3 DNA is TGTGCCAGCAGGCGCCGGGTTCGGACTAGCGGGAGTTCCTACAATGAGCAGTTCTTC. This encodes CASRRRVRTSGSSYNEQFF.

V and J are TRBV5-1 and TRBJ1-6, with D maybe TRBD1 (6 bases). The CDR3 runs 14 residues. Germline V lookup: CDR1 SGHRS, CDR2 YFSETQ. V lost 4 bases and J lost 6, with 11 bases in between. This CDR3 is CASSQDSANSPLHF. The CDR3 DNA follows: TGCGCCAGCAGCCAGGACAGTGCTAATTCACCCCTCCACTTT.

The chain employs TRBV18 and TRBJ1-1, with D uncertain. CDR1 KGHSH and CDR2 LQKENI come from the germline V gene. V was trimmed by 6 bases and J by 0 bases, leaving 20 bases between them. The CDR3 covers 17 residues. In DNA form, the CDR3 reads TGTGCCAGCTCGGCTAAGTCGCAGGATACCGTGAACACTGAAGCTTTCTTT. Amino acids: CASSAKSQDTVNTEAFF.

The CDR3 here is CASSPDYTEAFF. For the CDR3, the DNA is TGCGCCAGCAGCCCAGACTACACTGAAGCTTTCTTT. This sequence joins TRBV5-1 and TRBJ1-1; no definite D call. V lost 4 bases and J 3 bases, leaving 7 bases between the germline ends. Germline values: CDR1 SGHRS, CDR2 YFSETQ. The CDR3 length is 12 residues.

This chain connects TRBV7-9 to TRBJ2-1, with 8 bases matching TRBD2. J gave up 7 bases and V 3 bases, and 11 bases lay outside the gene matches. Germline V CDR1 and CDR2: SEHNR, FQNEAQ (reference sequence). This CDR3 region has 16 residues. CDR3: CASSFRSSGEINEQFF. The CDR3 DNA reads TGTGCCAGCAGCTTTCGGAGTAGCGGGGAAATTAATGAGCAGTTCTTC.